This TCR beta chain is from a study of cytomegalovirus exposure and HLA in healthy donors. Overall study: Inside one of the first data releases sat about 85 million unique TCRs taken from HLA-typed donors. Study observations and caveats: Being productive about 90% or about 30% of the time was typical of most TCR beta V segments in an earlier analysis. Near-uniform donor sequencing depth was presumed by presence/absence analyses.

Details on this clone: What it binds is unknown.

This PCR relied on a set of 60 Vbeta primers and 13 Jbeta primers. Sequencing used immunoSEQ multiplex PCR; TCRdb keeps in-frame clones, though not all of them. The sample records 120,000 to 150,000 clones, about three quarters being singletons. There are 14 residues in the CDR3. V was pared by 0 bases and J by 4 bases, with 10 bases between. CDR1 is SGHRS, CDR2 YFSETQ, per germline. Donors were ostensibly healthy at sampling, although undocumented immune exposures were probable. Sequencing was done on a sample of PBMCs. The chain carries TRBV5-1 and TRBJ1-1, with D unclear. The clonotype was recovered from a woman aged 25 to 45 in good health and CMV-seronegative. The CDR3, as DNA: TGCGCCAGCAGCTTGGTAACCGTAGCCACTGAAGCTTTCTTT. This translates into CASSLVTVATEAFF.